Following are 30 T cell receptor beta chains from one sample sequenced in a study of identical twins. One entry per CDR3 protein, called by TCRdb with MiXCR from the 5' RACE reads. The data contain hundreds of thousands of distinct CDR3 sequences, about 7.3% of them singletons. The same data also contributed to another study, on yellow fever vaccine responses in identical twins.

Sequenced material: memory (CD45RO+) T cells sorted from blood. The source of these receptors is a woman in her late teens or twenties in good health.

The chain joins TRBV20-1 to TRBJ2-1; possible D gene TRBD2, 5 bases. V was clipped by 2 bases and J by 0 bases, with 11 bases between them. Germline lookup yields CDR1 DFQATT and CDR2 SNEGSKA (reference sequence). The CDR3 contains 15 residues. This chain's CDR3 is CSARPERFSYNEQFF. The DNA of the CDR3 is TGCAGTGCTAGACCCGAGCGGTTCTCCTACAATGAGCAGTTCTTC.

Ten or more counts support this clonotype. V and J are TRBV6-5 and TRBJ1-2; D gene unclear. Deletions cut 0 bases from V and 4 bases from J, with 12 bases between. This CDR3 contains 15 residues. CDR1 and CDR2 from the germline V gene are MNHEY and SVGAGI. CDR3 amino acids: CASSYSKLFIYGYTF. Here the CDR3 DNA reads TGTGCCAGCAGTTACTCCAAGCTGTTTATCTATGGCTACACCTTC.

This clonotype was recorded many times. V and J are TRBV11-2 and TRBJ2-1, with D possibly TRBD2 on 5 matching bases. CDR3 length: 16 amino acids. The germline V gene encodes CDR1 SGHAT and CDR2 FQNNGV. The V end was cut by 5 bases, the J end by 0 bases, with 14 bases between. In nucleotides, the CDR3 is TGTGCCAGCAGCCCCCAACGCCGGGGCTCCTACAATGAGCAGTTCTTC. It specifies CASSPQRRGSYNEQFF.

V gene TRBV5-1 combines with J gene TRBJ1-3, with D perhaps TRBD1 (5 bases). Germline lookup yields CDR1 SGHRS and CDR2 YFSETQ. The CDR3 covers 16 residues. Trimming left V 0 bases short and J 4 bases short, with 14 bases between. The CDR3 spells CASSLGGGTVGNTIYF. CDR3 coding DNA: TGCGCCAGCAGCTTGGGCGGAGGGACCGTCGGAAACACCATATATTTT.

This clonotype was detected ten times or more. J is TRBJ2-6 and V is TRBV5-1; D ambiguous. Germline CDR1 and CDR2: SGHRS and YFSETQ. The length of the CDR3 is 13 residues. The V end was cut by 2 bases, the J end by 0 bases, with 0 bases between. The DNA for the CDR3 is TGCGCCAGCAGCTTCTCTGGGGCCAACGTCCTGACTTTC. The encoded protein is CASSFSGANVLTF.

The gene calls are TRBV6-1 and TRBJ2-1, with 16 bases lining up with TRBD2. J lost 3 bases, V lost 5 bases, and 10 bases had no gene match. This CDR3 has 19 residues. CDR1 and CDR2 from the germline V gene are MNHNS and SASEGT. CDR3 DNA: TGTGCCAGCAGTCCCCTTAAGGGGACTAGCGGGAGGGTCTACAATGAGCAGTTCTTC. It encodes CASSPLKGTSGRVYNEQFF.

Ten or more counts support this clonotype. V usage is TRBV5-1 and J usage is TRBJ2-2; D may be TRBD2 (6 bases). Deletions cut 2 bases from V and 1 base from J, with 21 bases between. This CDR3 has 19 amino acids. CDR1 SGHRS and CDR2 YFSETQ come from the germline V gene. CDR3: CASSLRALGGKMNTGELFF. The CDR3 coding sequence is TGCGCCAGCAGCTTAAGGGCCCTTGGAGGGAAGATGAACACCGGGGAGCTGTTTTTT.

The chain has TRBV20-1 and TRBJ2-7, with 14 bases matching TRBD2. Trimming at V came to 3 bases and at J to 7 bases, leaving 5 bases not matched to a gene. Per the germline V gene, CDR1 is DFQATT and CDR2 is SNEGSKA (reference sequence). The CDR3 is 14 residues long. The CDR3 spells CSARGLAGVGEQYV. CDR3 DNA: TGCAGTGCTAGGGGACTAGCGGGGGTAGGTGAGCAGTACGTC.

This clonotype has just a few counts. The rearrangement joins TRBV28 to TRBJ2-1; 7 nucleotides agree with TRBD1. Unmatched junction bases numbered 13, after V lost 5 bases and J lost 9 bases. The CDR3 loop spans 15 amino acids. The germline CDR1 and CDR2 sequences are MDHEN and SYDVKM. The CDR3 here is CASSNHGTATSEQFF. The CDR3 nucleotides are TGTGCCAGCAGTAATCACGGGACAGCTACGAGTGAGCAGTTCTTC. The full variable domain, its missing parts supplied by reference TRBV28 and TRBJ2-1, is DVKVTQSSRYLVKRTGEKVFLECVQDMDHENMFWYRQDPGLGLRLIYFSYDVKMKEKGDIPEGYSVSREKKERFSLILESASTNQTSMYLCASSNHGTATSEQFFGPGTRLTVL.

This clonotype was picked up a small number of times. The chain uses TRBV7-2 and TRBJ2-2; 7 positions agree with TRBD1. In germline, CDR1 is SGHTA, CDR2 FQGNSA. Trimming at V came to 1 base and at J to 4 bases, leaving 3 bases not matched to a gene. The CDR3 extends over 15 amino acids. The chain's CDR3 is CASSLGGQFTGELFF. CDR3 nucleotide sequence: TGTGCCAGCAGCTTAGGGGGACAGTTCACCGGGGAGCTGTTTTTT.

Sample share makes this clonotype medium-sized. This chain connects TRBV14 to TRBJ2-3; possible D gene TRBD2, 5 bases. Per the germline V gene, CDR1 is SGHDN and CDR2 is FVKESK. This CDR3 is built from 12 residues. V was cut by 4 bases and J by 7 bases, with 9 bases left in between. As DNA, the CDR3 is TGTGCCAGCAGCCTCTCCGGGAATACGCAGTATTTT. It codes for CASSLSGNTQYF.

This clonotype has only a few counts. This rearrangement joins TRBV25-1 to TRBJ2-3, with TRBD2 matching 10 bases. Trimming cost V 6 bases and J 6 bases; bases outside gene matches: 15. CDR3 size: 17 residues. Germline V lookup: CDR1 MGHDK, CDR2 SYGVNS. CDR3 in amino acids: CASSGTVLSGGFDTQYF. Written as DNA, the CDR3 is TGTGCCAGCAGCGGGACAGTTCTTAGCGGGGGGTTTGATACGCAGTATTTT.

This clonotype has only one observation. This sequence joins TRBV2 and TRBJ2-4, with 16 nucleotides matching TRBD2. Germline V gene lookup returns CDR1 SNHLY and CDR2 FYNNEI. The CDR3 loop spans 19 amino acids. Germline trimming cut 6 bases from V and 1 base from J; bases unmatched to any gene: 9. This CDR3 reads CASSETGLAGGPAKNIQYF. The CDR3 nucleotides are TGTGCCAGCAGCGAAACGGGACTAGCGGGGGGGCCGGCCAAAAACATTCAGTACTTC.

In its sample, this clonotype was seen a few times. The gene calls are TRBV29-1 and TRBJ2-3, with D hard to call. This CDR3 is 11 amino acids long. The germline CDR1 and CDR2 sequences are SQVTM and ANQGSEA. V was trimmed by 6 bases and J by 6 bases, leaving 10 bases between them. CDR3 DNA sequence: TGCAGCGTCATAGTAGGTGATACGCAGTATTTT. This sequence encodes CSVIVGDTQYF.

This clonotype was counted many times. The chain combines TRBV3-1 with TRBJ1-2, with 11 bases lining up with TRBD1. This CDR3 is 15 amino acids long. Germline V gene data show CDR1 as LGHDT and CDR2 as YNNKEL (reference sequence). J gave up 8 bases and V 2 bases, and 7 bases lay outside the gene matches. For the CDR3, the DNA is TGTGCCAGCAGCCAACCCGGACAGGGGGCGCGAGGCTACACCTTC. Translation gives CASSQPGQGARGYTF.

The chain carries TRBV6-5 and TRBJ1-3; D is unresolved. The CDR3 contains 12 residues. V was shortened by 4 bases and J by 4 bases, with 5 bases between the two germline ends. CDR1 and CDR2 from the germline V gene are MNHEY and SVGAGI. CDR3 nucleotides: TGTGCCAGCAGTTCCGTGGGAAACACCATATATTTT. Translating it yields CASSSVGNTIYF.

This clonotype has more than one count but fewer than ten. The chain employs TRBV12-3 or TRBV12-4 and TRBJ2-2; 7 nucleotides match TRBD2. This CDR3 is 14 amino acids long. J lost 6 bases, V lost 2 bases, and 3 bases had no gene match. The CDR3 spells CASSLQLAAGELFF. Written as DNA, the CDR3 is TGTGCCAGCAGTTTACAGCTAGCGGCCGGGGAGCTGTTTTTT.

The sample holds many counts of this clonotype. The V call is TRBV12-3 or TRBV12-4, the J call TRBJ1-5, with D unclear. V lost 7 bases and J lost 9, with 13 bases in between. The CDR3 has 12 residues. The CDR3 protein is CASTSAAAPQHF. In nucleotides, the CDR3 is TGTGCCAGCACCTCGGCCGCGGCGCCCCAGCATTTT.

The chain carries TRBV18 and TRBJ2-1, with D tentatively TRBD1 (5 bases). The CDR3 consists of 14 residues. Germline-derived CDR1 and CDR2 are KGHSH and LQKENI. Trimming shortened V by 4 bases and J by 7 bases, and 14 bases separated the two germline ends. In DNA, the CDR3 is TGTGCCAGCTCACTCCTGGGGCAGCTTAATGAGCAGTTCTTC. It codes for CASSLLGQLNEQFF.

The genes are TRBV7-2 and TRBJ2-2, with 14 bases that match TRBD2. After removal of 5 bases from V and 7 bases from J, the junction contained 6 bases not matched to a gene. Germline V CDR1 and CDR2: SGHTA, FQGNSA. This CDR3 has 16 residues. The CDR3 region is CASSQTSGGAIGELFF. The CDR3 bases are TGTGCCAGCAGCCAGACTAGCGGGGGGGCTATCGGGGAGCTGTTTTTT.

This clonotype was detected only a few times. The chain has TRBV10-2 and TRBJ1-5; D is ambiguous. CDR3 length: 14 residues. The germline V and J ends were trimmed by 7 bases and 4 bases, with 14 bases remaining between them. Germline assignment: CDR1 WSHSY and CDR2 SAAADI. CDR3 residues: CASTRGVGNQPQHF. CDR3 nucleotide sequence: TGCGCCAGCACACGTGGGGTGGGGAATCAGCCCCAGCATTTT.

V gene TRBV28 combines with J gene TRBJ1-4; 9 bases are shared with TRBD1. CDR3 length: 15 residues. Germline CDR1 is MDHEN and CDR2 is SYDVKM. The V gene end was trimmed by 2 bases and the J gene end by 6 bases; junction bases not matched to a gene: 4. The CDR3: CASSLPGTGYEKLFF. In DNA, the CDR3 is TGTGCCAGCAGTTTACCCGGGACAGGGTATGAAAAACTGTTTTTT.

This clonotype has ten or more counts. This chain uses TRBV7-8 with TRBJ1-1, with 8 bases aligning to TRBD1. The CDR3 spans 15 residues. The junction had 11 bases not matched to a gene; V was cut back by 5 bases and J by 6 bases. CDR1 is SGHVS and CDR2 is FQNEAQ in the germline V gene. CDR3 in DNA: TGTGCCAGCAGCCCATTGGACAGGGAAGCTGCTGAAGCTTTCTTT. As protein: CASSPLDREAAEAFF. Variable domain in full (rest from reference TRBV7-8 and TRBJ1-1): GAGVSQSPRYKVAKRGQDVALRCDPISGHVSLFWYQQALGQGPEFLTYFQNEAQLDKSGLPSDRFFAERPEGSVSTLKIQRTQQEDSAVYLCASSPLDREAAEAFFGQGTRLTVV.

Regarding this clonotype: The conserved final phenylalanine or tryptophan is absent from the CDR3, which likely points to a read error. It is unclear where the CDR3 begins or ends on the DNA, so no DNA is shown, and the CDR3 is as TCRdb lists it. The V and J genes are TRBV5-6 and TRBJ2-1; the table's D call, TRBD2, has no DNA check behind it. Germline CDR1 is SGHDT and CDR2 is YYEEEE. With termini counted, the CDR3 has 12 amino acids. CDR3 amino acids: CASRRLAGPIGV.

The V call is TRBV20-1, the J call TRBJ1-2; no clear D gene. V was pared by 3 bases and J by 2 bases, with 10 bases between. This CDR3 comprises 13 residues. From germline, CDR1 is DFQATT and CDR2 SNEGSKA (reference sequence). CDR3 coding DNA: TGCAGTGCTAGGGGCGGGCTGAACTATGGCTACACCTTC. Translated: CSARGGLNYGYTF.

The V and J genes are TRBV19 and TRBJ1-4; D is perhaps TRBD1 (5 bases). CDR1 is LNHDA and CDR2 is SQIVND in the germline V gene (reference sequence). The V end lost 8 bases, the J end lost 5 bases, and 15 bases lay between the germline ends. The CDR3 totals 14 residues. CDR3 loop: CASRERRGNEKLFF. CDR3 nucleotide sequence: TGTGCCAGTCGGGAACGACGGGGCAATGAAAAACTGTTTTTT.

This clonotype was detected many times. CDR3 bases: TGCGCCAGCAACGTAGCGGGGGGTTACAATGAGCAGTTCTTC. It translates to CASNVAGGYNEQFF. The rearrangement uses TRBV5-1 and TRBJ2-1; 10 nucleotides match TRBD2. From germline, CDR1 is SGHRS and CDR2 YFSETQ. The V segment lost 6 bases and the J segment 4 bases; nucleotides outside the gene matches: 4. The length of the CDR3 is 14 residues. Variable domain in full (rest from reference TRBV5-1 and TRBJ2-1): KAGVTQTPRYLIKTRGQQVTLSCSPISGHRSVSWYQQTPGQGLQFLFEYFSETQRNKGNFPGRFSGRQFSNSRSEMNVSTLELGDSALYLCASNVAGGYNEQFFGPGTRLTVL.

Concerning this clonotype: A much larger clonotype is one base distant, so this may be a read error. The CDR3 loop is CASSWGTGENEKLCF. CDR3 DNA sequence: TGTGCCAGCAGTTGGGGGACAGGGGAGAATGAAAAACTGTGTTTT. V gene TRBV12-3 or TRBV12-4 combines with J gene TRBJ1-4; 10 bases agree with TRBD1. The CDR3 consists of 15 residues.

This clonotype was recorded at least ten times. J is TRBJ1-6 and V is TRBV11-2; D is perhaps TRBD1 (6 bases). V was pared by 4 bases and J by 5 bases, with 6 bases between. This CDR3 has 13 amino acids. CDR1 and CDR2 (germline): SGHAT, FQNNGV. The CDR3 sequence is CASSWTDNSPLHF. The CDR3, as DNA: TGTGCCAGCAGCTGGACAGATAATTCACCCCTCCACTTT.

This rearrangement joins TRBV5-5 to TRBJ2-2; D may be TRBD1 (5 bases). Trimming shortened V by 7 bases and J by 4 bases, and 14 bases separated the two germline ends. This CDR3 region has 14 residues. Germline-derived CDR1 and CDR2 are SGHKS and YYEKEE (reference sequence). CDR3 nucleotides: TGTGCCAGCGGCCCCCGGCAGGGCACCGGGGAGCTGTTTTTT. This sequence encodes CASGPRQGTGELFF.